These 10 T cell receptor beta chains were sequenced from one sample in a study of blood T cell repertoires in COVID-19. Sequencing was performed with immunoSEQ multiplex PCR; in TCRdb, only in-frame clones are kept and a portion is missing. Here the sample spans 55,000 to 70,000 clones, approximately 85% being singletons. Sequenced sample: peripheral blood. The source is a woman aged 55-69 years with COVID-19, enrolled during active disease.

The V call is TRBV2, the J call TRBJ1-1; D is perhaps TRBD1 (6 bases). This CDR3 comprises 17 residues. Germline CDR1 SNHLY, CDR2 FYNNEI. The ends were cut back, 7 bases at V and 4 bases at J, with 25 bases in the middle. CDR3 nucleotide sequence: TGTGCCAGCATGCCCACGGGGGGCGCCGGGGTTCTCACTGAAGCTTTCTTT. This gives the protein CASMPTGGAGVLTEAFF.

The chain employs TRBV28 and TRBJ1-1, with D possibly being TRBD1 (6 bases). The germline gives CDR1 MDHEN, CDR2 SYDVKM. The CDR3 consists of 12 residues. V gave up 6 bases and J gave up 11 bases, with 16 bases separating them. For the CDR3, the DNA is TGTGCCAGCAGCTTACAACAGGGACCCGCTTTCTTT. Amino acids: CASSLQQGPAFF.

The rearrangement links TRBV3-1 (or the pseudogene TRBV3-2) to TRBJ2-3, with 10 positions matching TRBD2. V was clipped by 5 bases and J by 6 bases; unmatched bases: 5. Per germline, CDR1 LGHDT and CDR2 YNNKEL (reference sequence). The CDR3 contains 14 residues. CDR3 DNA: TGTGCCAGCAGCTTCAGCGGGAGGGCGGATACGCAGTATTTT. It yields the protein CASSFSGRADTQYF.

The gene calls are TRBV9 and TRBJ2-1, with TRBD2 matching over 14 bases. Germline loops: CDR1 SGDLS, CDR2 YYNGEE. Trimming at V came to 1 base and at J to 2 bases, leaving 11 bases not matched to a gene. The CDR3 extends over 20 amino acids. The CDR3 reads CASSVNPRRLAGGPYNEQFF. The CDR3 DNA reads TGTGCCAGCAGCGTAAATCCGAGGAGACTAGCGGGGGGGCCCTACAATGAGCAGTTCTTC.

The rearrangement uses TRBV19 and TRBJ1-6; D remains unclear. The CDR3 runs to 16 residues. The V end was cut by 3 bases, the J end by 6 bases, with 15 bases between. CDR1 LNHDA and CDR2 SQIVND come from the germline V gene (reference sequence). The CDR3 DNA follows: TGTGCCAGTAGTATCGTACAGCCTAGCCTTAATTCACCCCTCCACTTT. This codes for CASSIVQPSLNSPLHF. Drawing the rest from reference TRBV19 and TRBJ1-6, the complete variable domain is DGGITQSPKYLFRKEGQNVTLSCEQNLNHDAMYWYRQDPGQGLRLIYYSQIVNDFQKGDIAEGYSVSREKKESFPLTVTSAQKNPTAFYLCASSIVQPSLNSPLHFGNGTRLTVT.

The V gene is TRBV2, the J gene TRBJ2-5, with 10 bases lining up with TRBD1. The germline V gene encodes CDR1 SNHLY and CDR2 FYNNEI. This CDR3 comprises 15 residues. The ends lost 8 bases at V and 5 bases at J; junction bases unmatched: 11. In DNA, the CDR3 is TGTGCCAGCTCGACAGGGGGCGCGCAGTGGGAGACCCAGTACTTC. This gives the protein CASSTGGAQWETQYF. Looking up the rest from reference TRBV2 and TRBJ2-5 gives the full variable domain: EPEVTQTPSHQVTQMGQEVILRCVPISNHLYFYWYRQILGQKVEFLVSFYNNEISEKSEIFDDQFSVERPDGSNFTLKIRSTKLEDSAMYFCASSTGGAQWETQYFGPGTRLLVL.

Comments on this clone: The same CDR3 also results from other DNA sequences found in this sample. This rearrangement joins TRBV11-3 to TRBJ1-5; unclear D gene. There are 13 residues in the CDR3. Germline loops: CDR1 SGHNT, CDR2 YENEEA. Trimming took 0 bases from V and 6 from J, leaving 6 bases between them. The CDR3, as DNA: TGTGCCAGCAGCTTAGAAGAGGGTCAGCCCCAGCATTTT. Residues: CASSLEEGQPQHF.

This chain joins TRBV5-6 and TRBJ1-1; D call uncertain. The CDR3 covers 14 residues. Germline-derived CDR1 and CDR2 are SGHDT and YYEEEE. Trimming stripped 0 bases from V and 4 bases from J, with 10 bases between. The CDR3 DNA reads as TGTGCCAGCAGCTTGGGGCAGGCGAGCACTGAAGCTTTCTTT. Its protein product is CASSLGQASTEAFF.

The chain is built from TRBV14 and TRBJ2-7, with a weak D call TRBD2 (5 bases). The CDR3 consists of 17 residues. Germline V lookup: CDR1 SGHDN, CDR2 FVKESK. The germline V and J ends were trimmed by 2 bases and 4 bases, with 21 bases remaining between them. CDR3 loop: CASSQMMGRVGKYEQYF. CDR3 bases: TGTGCCAGCAGCCAAATGATGGGGAGAGTAGGGAAGTACGAGCAGTACTTC. The entire variable domain, with the rest obtained from reference TRBV14 and TRBJ2-7, is as follows: EAGVTQFPSHSVIEKGQTVTLRCDPISGHDNLYWYRRVMGKEIKFLLHFVKESKQDESGMPNNRFLAERTGGTYSTLKVQPAELEDSGVYFCASSQMMGRVGKYEQYFGPGTRLTVT.

This chain connects TRBV29-1 to TRBJ2-7; TRBD2 agrees at 11 bases. Germline V gene data show CDR1 as SQVTM and CDR2 as ANQGSEA. J gave up 13 bases and V 7 bases, and 9 bases lay outside the gene matches. The CDR3 has 11 amino acids. Here the CDR3 DNA reads TGCAGCGCTACGACTAGCGGGGAGGTTTACTTC. As protein: CSATTSGEVYF.